The 15 T cell receptor beta chains given below trace back to one sample, sequenced in a study of blood T cell repertoires in COVID-19. Only in-frame clones appear in the TCRdb table, and some are missing; sequencing was by immunoSEQ multiplex PCR. Among roughly 53,000 clones listed, approximately 90% were seen once. Sequencing was carried out using peripheral blood. The receptor source for this set is a man older than 75 with acute or convalescent COVID-19.

This clone showed up just once. Other nucleotide sequences from this sample produce the same CDR3. The chain is built from TRBV7-2 and TRBJ2-5; 12 bases line up with TRBD2. CDR1 is SGHTA and CDR2 is FQGNSA in the germline V gene. After removal of 5 bases from V and 2 bases from J, the junction contained 9 bases not matched to a gene. The CDR3 is made up of 17 amino acids. The CDR3 coding sequence is TGTGCCAGCAGCCTATCCTCGACTAGCGGGGGACAAGAGACCCAGTACTTC. This gives the protein CASSLSSTSGGQETQYF.

V is TRBV7-2 and J is TRBJ1-4; the D gene is possibly TRBD1 (6 bases). V was clipped by 5 bases and J by 7 bases, with 14 bases between them. This CDR3 comprises 14 residues. Germline CDR1 SGHTA, CDR2 FQGNSA. As DNA, the CDR3 is TGTGCCAGCAGCCCTTGGGGGGGCGTTGAAAAACTGTTTTTT. Protein sequence: CASSPWGGVEKLFF. Supplemented by reference TRBV7-2 and TRBJ1-4, the full variable domain reads GAGVSQSPSNKVTEKGKDVELRCDPISGHTALYWYRQSLGQGLEFLIYFQGNSAPDKSGLPSDRFSAERTGGSVSTLTIQRTQQEDSAVYLCASSPWGGVEKLFFGSGTQLSVL.

The rearrangement uses TRBV19 and TRBJ2-3; tentative D call: TRBD1 (5 bases). CDR3 length equals 15 residues. The germline gives CDR1 LNHDA, CDR2 SQIVND (reference sequence). V was shortened by 10 bases and J by 0 bases, with 17 bases between the two germline ends. The CDR3 region has the DNA TGTGCCATCAAAAAGGGGATAACCAGCACAGATACGCAGTATTTT. Translated, it gives CAIKKGITSTDTQYF.

This sequence joins TRBV7-8 and TRBJ2-5; 7 nucleotides line up with TRBD2. Germline V lookup: CDR1 SGHVS, CDR2 FQNEAQ. With 2 bases clipped from V and 2 bases from J, the junction kept 11 bases outside the gene matches. CDR3 length equals 17 residues. The CDR3 region is CASSLRRPAGKQETQYF. The CDR3 DNA reads TGTGCCAGCAGCTTACGCCGGCCAGCGGGAAAGCAAGAGACCCAGTACTTC.

The rearrangement joins TRBV7-6 to TRBJ1-4; no firm D call. Germline values: CDR1 SGHVS, CDR2 FNYEAQ. The CDR3 has 15 residues. V was clipped by 1 base and J by 0 bases, with 6 bases between them. In DNA, the CDR3 is TGTGCCAGCAGCTTAGGGCAGTCAACTAATGAAAAACTGTTTTTT. Translated: CASSLGQSTNEKLFF.

The chain is built from TRBV6-6 and TRBJ1-1, with no clear D. The CDR3 totals 13 residues. V shed 8 bases and J shed 0 bases, with 10 bases lying between them. The germline V gene has CDR1 MNHNY and CDR2 SVGAGI (reference sequence). The CDR3 sequence is CASPMIVNTEAFF. The CDR3 DNA reads as TGTGCCAGCCCTATGATAGTGAACACTGAAGCTTTCTTT.

CDR3 sequence: CASSLGWTGGLLEAFF. CDR3 in DNA: TGTGCCAGCAGCTTGGGTTGGACAGGGGGATTATTGGAAGCTTTCTTT. The V and J genes are TRBV5-5 and TRBJ1-1; 10 positions match TRBD1. Germline lookup yields CDR1 SGHKS and CDR2 YYEKEE (reference sequence). The CDR3 is made up of 16 amino acids. V was clipped by 0 bases and J by 8 bases; unmatched bases: 10.

The genes are TRBV29-1 and TRBJ1-1; D unclear. Per germline, CDR1 SQVTM and CDR2 ANQGSEA. The CDR3 has 14 residues. The V and J ends lost 4 bases and 0 bases respectively, with 12 bases between them. The CDR3 DNA reads as TGCAGCGTTGCCCCTAGAGGCATGAACACTGAAGCTTTCTTT. It is translated as CSVAPRGMNTEAFF.

The chain couples TRBV9 to TRBJ2-2, with a tentative D call TRBD1 (5 bases). The germline V gene encodes CDR1 SGDLS and CDR2 YYNGEE. The CDR3 length is 15 residues. With 0 bases removed from V and 7 bases from J, the gap between germline ends came to 13 bases. CDR3 DNA sequence: TGTGCCAGCAGCGTAGGCAGGGTACGAGACGGGGAGCTGTTTTTT. Translation gives CASSVGRVRDGELFF.

The V and J genes are TRBV7-9 and TRBJ2-7, with D tentatively TRBD2 (6 bases). The CDR3 consists of 16 residues. The germline V gene encodes CDR1 SEHNR and CDR2 FQNEAQ (reference sequence). Trimming pared 1 base from V and 0 bases from J, leaving 13 bases between. CDR3 protein: CASSLVGGENSYEQYF. Here the CDR3 DNA reads TGTGCCAGCAGCTTAGTTGGAGGGGAGAACTCCTACGAGCAGTACTTC. Full variable domain (missing parts from reference TRBV7-9 and TRBJ2-7): DTGVSQNPRHKITKRGQNVTFRCDPISEHNRLYWYRQTLGQGPEFLTYFQNEAQLEKSRLLSDRFSAERPKGSFSTLEIQRTEQGDSAMYLCASSLVGGENSYEQYFGPGTRLTVT.

The chain uses TRBV5-5 and TRBJ1-2; 7 bases are a match to TRBD1. V shed 5 bases and J 1 base; nucleotides not matched to a gene: 5. This CDR3 is built from 14 residues. CDR1 is SGHKS, CDR2 YYEKEE, per germline (reference sequence). As DNA, the CDR3 is TGTGCCAGCAGGGAGGGACAGAGTAACTATGGCTACACCTTC. It encodes CASREGQSNYGYTF.

The CDR3 region is CASSQPAGLAGPTRAKNIQYF. The CDR3 DNA is TGTGCCAGCAGCCAACCCGCGGGACTAGCGGGACCAACCCGAGCCAAAAACATTCAGTACTTC. The V gene is TRBV3-1 (or the pseudogene TRBV3-2), the J gene TRBJ2-4; the match to TRBD2 covers 13 bases. Germline V gives CDR1 LGHDT, CDR2 YNNKEL (reference sequence). The V and J ends lost 2 bases and 0 bases, in that order; junction bases with no gene match: 13. This CDR3 spans 21 amino acids.

The gene calls are TRBV3-1 (or the pseudogene TRBV3-2) and TRBJ2-7; no clear D gene. V dropped 2 bases and J dropped 2 bases, with 7 bases sitting between them. This CDR3 spans 13 amino acids. The germline V gene encodes CDR1 LGHDT and CDR2 YNNKEL (reference sequence). As DNA, the CDR3 is TGTGCCAGCAGCCAAACCACAGCCTACGAGCAGTACTTC. As protein: CASSQTTAYEQYF.

The genes are TRBV18 and TRBJ1-5, with a possible D match to TRBD1 (6 bases). Trimming took off 2 bases at V and 1 base at J, with 18 bases between the two ends. Germline V gene lookup returns CDR1 KGHSH and CDR2 LQKENI. This CDR3 has 18 residues. CDR3 nucleotides: TGTGCCAGCTCACCAGAGGGTTGGGGGCAGGTCAGCAATCAGCCCCAGCATTTT. It codes for CASSPEGWGQVSNQPQHF.

This chain joins TRBV18 and TRBJ2-5, with D tentatively TRBD1 (6 bases). The V and J ends lost 3 bases and 2 bases respectively, with 10 bases between them. CDR1 is KGHSH, CDR2 LQKENI, per germline. The length of the CDR3 is 14 residues. CDR3 region: CASSPQTGQETQYF. CDR3 DNA: TGTGCCAGCTCACCTCAAACAGGGCAAGAGACCCAGTACTTC. Full variable domain (missing parts from reference TRBV18 and TRBJ2-5): NAGVMQNPRHLVRRRGQEARLRCSPMKGHSHVYWYRQLPEEGLKFMVYLQKENIIDESGMPKERFSAEFPKEGPSILRIQQVVRGDSAAYFCASSPQTGQETQYFGPGTRLLVL.